The T cell receptor beta chain under discussion was sequenced for a study of T cell responses to AZD1222 COVID-19 vaccine. Regarding the study as a whole: Baseline testing showed seropositivity in only six AZD1222 recipients.

V lost 3 bases and J 4 bases, leaving 9 bases between the germline ends. Germline CDR1 is MNHNS and CDR2 is SASEGT. This CDR3 region has 13 residues. Points on this clone: Its antigen is not identified.

TCRdb keeps only in-frame clones here, not all; method: immunoSEQ multiplex PCR. The sample gives roughly 120,000 clones, under 95% of which show up once; about 5% is in the top ten. The chain couples TRBV6-1 to TRBJ1-2; possibly TRBD1 for D (6 bases). This specimen consisted of peripheral blood, obtained 28 days after the second AZD1222 dose. The TCR originated in an adult who received the AZD1222 COVID-19 vaccine. The CDR3 DNA sequence: TGTGCCAGCAGTGAGGGGGCTGGCTATGGCTACACCTTC. This translates into CASSEGAGYGYTF.